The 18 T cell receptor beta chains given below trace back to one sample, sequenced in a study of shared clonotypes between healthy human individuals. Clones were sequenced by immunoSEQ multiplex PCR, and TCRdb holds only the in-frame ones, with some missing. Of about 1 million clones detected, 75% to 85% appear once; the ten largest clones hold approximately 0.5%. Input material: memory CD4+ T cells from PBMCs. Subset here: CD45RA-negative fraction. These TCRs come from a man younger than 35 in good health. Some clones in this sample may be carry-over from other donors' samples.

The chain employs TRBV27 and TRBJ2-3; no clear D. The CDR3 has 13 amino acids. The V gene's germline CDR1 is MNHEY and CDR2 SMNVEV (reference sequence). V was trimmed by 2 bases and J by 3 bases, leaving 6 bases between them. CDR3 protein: CASSLRRTDTQYF. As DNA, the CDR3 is TGTGCCAGCAGTTTACGGAGAACAGATACGCAGTATTTT.

DNA for the CDR3: TGTGCCAGCAGTTACTCGGCTAGGGCCACTGAAGCTTTCTTT. This codes for CASSYSARATEAFF. The chain joins TRBV6-5 to TRBJ1-1; D is ambiguous. The CDR3 is made up of 14 amino acids. Germline V lookup: CDR1 MNHEY, CDR2 SVGAGI. The germline V and J ends were trimmed by 0 bases and 4 bases, with 9 bases remaining between them.

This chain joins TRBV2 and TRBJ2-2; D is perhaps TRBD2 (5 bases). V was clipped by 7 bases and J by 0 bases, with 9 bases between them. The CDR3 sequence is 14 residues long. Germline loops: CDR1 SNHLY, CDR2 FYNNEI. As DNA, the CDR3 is TGTGCCAGCAAACTAGACTCGAACACCGGGGAGCTGTTTTTT. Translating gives CASKLDSNTGELFF.

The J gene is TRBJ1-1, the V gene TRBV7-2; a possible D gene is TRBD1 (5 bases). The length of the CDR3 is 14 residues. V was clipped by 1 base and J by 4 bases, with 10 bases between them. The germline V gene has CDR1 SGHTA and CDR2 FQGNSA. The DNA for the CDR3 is TGTGCCAGCAGCTTAGGGGGACGGAGCACTGAAGCTTTCTTT. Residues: CASSLGGRSTEAFF.

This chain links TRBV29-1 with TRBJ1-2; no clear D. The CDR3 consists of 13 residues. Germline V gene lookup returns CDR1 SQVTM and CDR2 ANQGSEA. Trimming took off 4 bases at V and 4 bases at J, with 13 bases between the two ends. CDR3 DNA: TGCAGCGTTGGAGACGGTAAATTCTATGGCTACACCTTC. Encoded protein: CSVGDGKFYGYTF.

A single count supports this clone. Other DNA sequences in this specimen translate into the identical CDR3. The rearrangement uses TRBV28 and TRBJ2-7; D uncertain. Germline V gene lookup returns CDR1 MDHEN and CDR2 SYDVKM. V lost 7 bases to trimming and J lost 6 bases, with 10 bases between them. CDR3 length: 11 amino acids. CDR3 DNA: TGTGCCAGCACCTCCCTGGGCGAGCAGTACTTC. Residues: CASTSLGEQYF.

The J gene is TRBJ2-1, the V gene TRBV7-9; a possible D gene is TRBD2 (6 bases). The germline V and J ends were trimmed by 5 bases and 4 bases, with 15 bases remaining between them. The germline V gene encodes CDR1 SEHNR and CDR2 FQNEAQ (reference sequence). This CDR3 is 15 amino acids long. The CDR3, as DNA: TGTGCCAGCAGCGGAGGGAGGACTCCTTACAATGAGCAGTTCTTC. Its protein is CASSGGRTPYNEQFF. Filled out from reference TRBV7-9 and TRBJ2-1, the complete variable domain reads DTGVSQNPRHKITKRGQNVTFRCDPISEHNRLYWYRQTLGQGPEFLTYFQNEAQLEKSRLLSDRFSAERPKGSFSTLEIQRTEQGDSAMYLCASSGGRTPYNEQFFGPGTRLTVL.

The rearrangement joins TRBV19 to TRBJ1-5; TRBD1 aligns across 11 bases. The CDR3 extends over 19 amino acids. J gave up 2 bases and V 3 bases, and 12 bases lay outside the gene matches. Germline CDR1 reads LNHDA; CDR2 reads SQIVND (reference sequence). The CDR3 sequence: CASSIIVGTGGFGNQPQHF. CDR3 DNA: TGTGCCAGTAGTATCATAGTGGGGACAGGGGGATTCGGCAATCAGCCCCAGCATTTT.

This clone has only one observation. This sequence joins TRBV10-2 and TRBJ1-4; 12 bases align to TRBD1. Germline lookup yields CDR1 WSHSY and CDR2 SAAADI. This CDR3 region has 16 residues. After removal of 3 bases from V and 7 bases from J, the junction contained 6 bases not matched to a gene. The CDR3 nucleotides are TGCGCCAGCAGTGAATGGCGGGACAGGGGGCGTGAAAAACTGTTTTTT. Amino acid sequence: CASSEWRDRGREKLFF.

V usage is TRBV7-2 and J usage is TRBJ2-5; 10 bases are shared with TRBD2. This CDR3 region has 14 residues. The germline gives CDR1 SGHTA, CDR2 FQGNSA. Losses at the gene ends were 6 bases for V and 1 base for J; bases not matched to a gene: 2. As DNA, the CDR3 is TGTGCCAGCAGACTAGCGGGATTCCAAGAGACCCAGTACTTC. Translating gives CASRLAGFQETQYF.

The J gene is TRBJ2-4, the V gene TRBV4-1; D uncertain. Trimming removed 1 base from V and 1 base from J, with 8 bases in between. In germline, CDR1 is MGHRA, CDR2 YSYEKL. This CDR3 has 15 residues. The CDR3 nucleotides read TGCGCCAGCAGCCAAGGCCTCGTGGCCAAAAACATTCAGTACTTC. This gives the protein CASSQGLVAKNIQYF.

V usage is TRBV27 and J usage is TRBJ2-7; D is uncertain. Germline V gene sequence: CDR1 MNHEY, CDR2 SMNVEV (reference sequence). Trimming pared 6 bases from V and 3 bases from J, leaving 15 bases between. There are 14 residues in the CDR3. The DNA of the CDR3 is TGTGCCAGCAGGGTCCGCTACCCTCTCTACGAGCAGTACTTC. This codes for CASRVRYPLYEQYF.

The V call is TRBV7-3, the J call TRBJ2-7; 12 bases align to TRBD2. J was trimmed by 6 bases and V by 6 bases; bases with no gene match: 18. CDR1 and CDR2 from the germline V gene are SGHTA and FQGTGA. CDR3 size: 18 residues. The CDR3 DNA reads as TGTGCCAGCAGACCACCGGGACTAGCGGGCCCCCGAACCCCCGAGCAGTACTTC. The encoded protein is CASRPPGLAGPRTPEQYF.

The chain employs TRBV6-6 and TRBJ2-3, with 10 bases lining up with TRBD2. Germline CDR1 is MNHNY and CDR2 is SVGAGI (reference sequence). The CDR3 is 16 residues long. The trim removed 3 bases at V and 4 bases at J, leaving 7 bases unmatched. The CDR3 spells CASSYGASGSADTQYF. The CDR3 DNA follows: TGTGCCAGCAGTTATGGGGCTAGCGGGAGTGCAGATACGCAGTATTTT.

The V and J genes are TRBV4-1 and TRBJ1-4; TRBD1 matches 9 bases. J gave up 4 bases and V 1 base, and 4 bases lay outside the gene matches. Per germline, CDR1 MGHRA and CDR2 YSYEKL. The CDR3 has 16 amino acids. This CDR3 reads CASSQGTGAVNEKLFF. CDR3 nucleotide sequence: TGCGCCAGCAGCCAAGGGACAGGGGCGGTTAATGAAAAACTGTTTTTT.

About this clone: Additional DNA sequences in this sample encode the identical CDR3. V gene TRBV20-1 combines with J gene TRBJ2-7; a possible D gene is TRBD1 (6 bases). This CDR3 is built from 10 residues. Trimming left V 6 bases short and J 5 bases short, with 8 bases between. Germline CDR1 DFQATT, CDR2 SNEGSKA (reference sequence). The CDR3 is CSAYRDEQYF. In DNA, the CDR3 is TGCAGTGCCTACAGGGACGAGCAGTACTTC.

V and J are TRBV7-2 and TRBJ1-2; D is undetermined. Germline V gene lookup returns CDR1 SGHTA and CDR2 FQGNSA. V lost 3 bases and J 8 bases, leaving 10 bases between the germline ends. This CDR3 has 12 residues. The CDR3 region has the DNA TGTGCCAGCAGCTTGGACGGCCTGGGCTACACCTTC. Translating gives CASSLDGLGYTF.

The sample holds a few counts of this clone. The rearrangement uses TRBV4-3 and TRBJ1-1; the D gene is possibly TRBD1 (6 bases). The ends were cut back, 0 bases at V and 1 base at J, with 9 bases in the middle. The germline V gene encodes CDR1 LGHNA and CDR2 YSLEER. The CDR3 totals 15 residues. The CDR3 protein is CASSQDRGGNTEAFF. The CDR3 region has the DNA TGCGCCAGCAGCCAAGACAGGGGCGGGAACACTGAAGCTTTCTTT.